A selection of T cell receptor beta chains follows, all from one sample in a study of T-cell memory formation after mild COVID-19. Using its own MiXCR run on the 5' RACE reads, TCRdb lists one record per CDR3 protein. The sample lists about 390,000 distinct CDR3 sequences, roughly 15% occurring once. The source material was PBMCs or a T cell subset sorted from them (not recorded which). These receptors were collected from a man aged 18-30 years who had mild COVID-19 (a few samples of this study predate the infection). Cell type and time point are not known. CDR3s include the opening cysteine and the closing phenylalanine or tryptophan. A D gene is named only where the DNA matches it firmly. Only some rows state a clone size, as once, few, many or a class for expanded clones.

j_gene: TRBJ2-1
len: 11
v_gene: TRBV30
abundance: few
d_gene: -
CDR3aa: CAWSVAQAPFF
CDR3nt: TGTGCCTGGAGTGTTGCCCAGGCCCCGTTCTTC

j_gene: TRBJ2-1
len: 14
v_gene: TRBV20-1
abundance: few
d_gene: -
CDR3aa: CSARGGAGLDEQFF
CDR3nt: TGCAGTGCGAGGGGCGGGGCAGGGCTCGATGAGCAGTTCTTC

j_gene: TRBJ1-1
len: 16
v_gene: TRBV12-3/TRBV12-4
abundance: -
d_gene: TRBD1
CDR3aa: CASSSQQGQTNTEAFF
CDR3nt: TGTGCCAGCAGTTCGCAACAGGGACAGACGAACACTGAAGCTTTCTTT

j_gene: TRBJ2-3
len: 18
v_gene: TRBV24-1
abundance: -
d_gene: TRBD2
CDR3aa: CATSDPRTSGGPPDTQYF
CDR3nt: TGTGCCACCAGTGACCCAAGGACTAGCGGGGGACCACCAGATACGCAGTATTTT

j_gene: TRBJ1-1
len: 12
v_gene: TRBV29-1
abundance: few
d_gene: -
CDR3aa: CSAEGGGSEAFF
CDR3nt: TGCAGCGCCGAGGGGGGAGGCTCTGAAGCTTTCTTT

j_gene: TRBJ2-7
len: 14
v_gene: TRBV11-3
abundance: -
d_gene: TRBD1
CDR3aa: CASSPGTGDLEQYF
CDR3nt: TGTGCCAGCAGCCCCGGGACAGGGGATCTCGAGCAGTACTTC

j_gene: TRBJ1-6
len: 13
v_gene: TRBV3-1
abundance: few
d_gene: -
CDR3aa: CASSQRSQSPLHF
CDR3nt: TGTGCCAGCAGCCAGAGGTCTCAGTCGCCCCTCCACTTT

j_gene: TRBJ1-2
len: 14
v_gene: TRBV27
abundance: -
d_gene: -
CDR3aa: CASSPFSQDYGYTF
CDR3nt: TGTGCCAGCAGTCCGTTCTCCCAGGACTATGGCTACACCTTC

j_gene: TRBJ2-2
len: 15
v_gene: TRBV24-1
abundance: few
d_gene: -
CDR3aa: CATRKRTENTGELFF
CDR3nt: TGTGCCACCAGGAAGCGGACAGAGAACACCGGGGAGCTGTTTTTT

j_gene: TRBJ2-5
len: 17
v_gene: TRBV6-2/TRBV6-3
abundance: few
d_gene: -
CDR3aa: CASSSVLDHPSQETQYF
CDR3nt: TGTGCCAGCAGTTCGGTACTAGACCATCCAAGCCAAGAGACCCAGTACTTC

j_gene: TRBJ2-1
len: 14
v_gene: TRBV7-9
abundance: few
d_gene: -
CDR3aa: CASSALRTLNEQFF
CDR3nt: TGTGCCAGCAGTGCCCTTAGAACCCTCAATGAGCAGTTCTTC

j_gene: TRBJ2-7
len: 16
v_gene: TRBV5-1
abundance: few
d_gene: TRBD1
CDR3aa: CASRTIPGQGFNEQYF
CDR3nt: TGCGCCAGCAGGACAATTCCGGGACAGGGGTTCAACGAGCAGTACTTC

j_gene: TRBJ1-1
len: 15
v_gene: TRBV5-4
abundance: -
d_gene: -
CDR3aa: CASSLRQHMNTEAFF
CDR3nt: TGTGCCAGCAGCTTGAGGCAGCACATGAACACTGAAGCTTTCTTT

j_gene: TRBJ2-5
len: 17
v_gene: TRBV5-1
abundance: -
d_gene: TRBD2
CDR3aa: CASSLVLAGDIQETQYF
CDR3nt: TGCGCCAGCAGCTTGGTACTAGCGGGGGACATCCAAGAGACCCAGTACTTC

j_gene: TRBJ2-7
len: 14
v_gene: TRBV5-1
abundance: -
d_gene: TRBD1
CDR3aa: CASSHGTVSYEQYF
CDR3nt: TGCGCCAGCAGCCACGGGACAGTGAGCTACGAGCAGTACTTC

j_gene: TRBJ2-5
len: 16
v_gene: TRBV5-1
abundance: few
d_gene: TRBD2
CDR3aa: CASSLAASGEQETQYF
CDR3nt: TGCGCCAGCAGCTTGGCCGCTAGCGGGGAACAAGAGACCCAGTACTTC

j_gene: TRBJ1-6
len: 14
v_gene: TRBV7-3
abundance: -
d_gene: TRBD1
CDR3aa: CASSGQGWGSPLHF
CDR3nt: TGTGCCAGCAGCGGACAGGGCTGGGGTTCACCCCTCCACTTT

j_gene: TRBJ2-7
len: 14
v_gene: TRBV4-2
abundance: -
d_gene: -
CDR3aa: CASSQEQGSYEQYF
CDR3nt: TGTGCCAGCAGCCAAGAGCAGGGCTCCTACGAGCAGTACTTC

j_gene: TRBJ2-3
len: 13
v_gene: TRBV12-3/TRBV12-4
abundance: many
d_gene: -
CDR3aa: CASSFGSTDTQYF
CDR3nt: TGTGCCAGCAGTTTCGGAAGCACAGATACGCAGTATTTT

j_gene: TRBJ1-1
len: 14
v_gene: TRBV19
abundance: few
d_gene: -
CDR3aa: CASKPLREATEAFF
CDR3nt: TGTGCCAGTAAACCTCTCCGGGAAGCCACTGAAGCTTTCTTT

j_gene: TRBJ1-1
len: 14
v_gene: TRBV6-5
abundance: -
d_gene: -
CDR3aa: CASTRGGLNTEAFF
CDR3nt: TGTGCCAGCACCAGAGGGGGGTTGAATACTGAAGCTTTCTTT

j_gene: TRBJ2-3
len: 15
v_gene: TRBV5-1
abundance: -
d_gene: -
CDR3aa: CASSSWGGNTDTQYF
CDR3nt: TGCGCCAGCAGCTCCTGGGGCGGCAACACAGATACGCAGTATTTT

j_gene: TRBJ2-1
len: 13
v_gene: TRBV7-2
abundance: many
d_gene: -
CDR3aa: CASSLTPSGEQFF
CDR3nt: TGTGCCAGCAGCTTAACCCCCTCGGGTGAGCAGTTCTTC

j_gene: TRBJ1-1
len: 11
v_gene: TRBV20-1
abundance: -
d_gene: -
CDR3aa: CSARRQVEAFF
CDR3nt: TGCAGTGCTCGAAGACAGGTTGAAGCTTTCTTT

j_gene: TRBJ1-5
len: 14
v_gene: TRBV12-3/TRBV12-4
abundance: -
d_gene: -
CDR3aa: CASSHSDSNQPQHF
CDR3nt: TGTGCCAGCAGTCACAGTGATAGCAATCAGCCCCAGCATTTT

j_gene: TRBJ2-2
len: 14
v_gene: TRBV12-3/TRBV12-4
abundance: -
d_gene: -
CDR3aa: CASSLQPDTGELFF
CDR3nt: TGTGCCAGCAGTTTACAACCTGACACCGGGGAGCTGTTTTTT

j_gene: TRBJ1-2
len: 14
v_gene: TRBV7-2
abundance: few
d_gene: -
CDR3aa: CASSLGSPDYGYTF
CDR3nt: TGTGCCAGCAGCTTAGGTAGCCCGGACTATGGCTACACCTTC

j_gene: TRBJ2-1
len: 11
v_gene: TRBV20-1
abundance: many
d_gene: -
CDR3aa: CSASSNNEQFF
CDR3nt: TGCAGTGCTAGTAGTAACAATGAGCAGTTCTTC

j_gene: TRBJ2-3
len: 15
v_gene: TRBV7-9
abundance: -
d_gene: -
CDR3aa: CASSQAQRATDTQYF
CDR3nt: TGTGCCAGCAGCCAGGCGCAGCGGGCCACAGATACGCAGTATTTT

j_gene: TRBJ2-2
len: 14
v_gene: TRBV19
abundance: -
d_gene: -
CDR3aa: CASSISGLAGELFF
CDR3nt: TGTGCCAGTAGTATATCGGGATTGGCGGGGGAGCTGTTTTTT

j_gene: TRBJ1-1
len: 14
v_gene: TRBV10-3
abundance: few
d_gene: -
CDR3aa: CAIREGVVNTEAFF
CDR3nt: TGTGCCATCAGGGAGGGTGTCGTGAACACTGAAGCTTTCTTT

j_gene: TRBJ2-2
len: 17
v_gene: TRBV7-6
abundance: many
d_gene: TRBD2
CDR3aa: CASSLDSGGPYTGELFF
CDR3nt: TGTGCCAGCAGCTTAGATAGCGGGGGGCCTTACACCGGGGAGCTGTTTTTT

j_gene: TRBJ2-1
len: 14
v_gene: TRBV4-3
abundance: few
d_gene: -
CDR3aa: CASSQQGSHNEQFF
CDR3nt: TGCGCCAGCAGCCAACAGGGGTCCCACAATGAGCAGTTCTTC

j_gene: TRBJ2-7
len: 16
v_gene: TRBV4-3
abundance: few
d_gene: TRBD2
CDR3aa: CASSQDPLAGGYEQYF
CDR3nt: TGCGCCAGCAGCCAAGATCCGCTAGCGGGGGGCTACGAGCAGTACTTC

j_gene: TRBJ1-3
len: 13
v_gene: TRBV20-1
abundance: few
d_gene: -
CDR3aa: CSARDSPGNTIYF
CDR3nt: TGCAGTGCTAGAGATTCCCCCGGAAACACCATATATTTT

j_gene: TRBJ1-1
len: 16
v_gene: TRBV7-2
abundance: few
d_gene: TRBD1
CDR3aa: CASSLERTGTGTEAFF
CDR3nt: TGTGCCAGCAGCTTAGAGCGGACAGGGACGGGCACTGAAGCTTTCTTT

j_gene: TRBJ1-5
len: 15
v_gene: TRBV19
abundance: few
d_gene: -
CDR3aa: CASSIRDNRNQPQHF
CDR3nt: TGTGCCAGTAGCATTCGGGACAACCGAAATCAGCCCCAGCATTTT

j_gene: TRBJ1-4
len: 14
v_gene: TRBV25-1
abundance: -
d_gene: TRBD1
CDR3aa: CASSEGTANEKLFF
CDR3nt: TGTGCCAGCAGTGAAGGGACAGCTAATGAAAAACTGTTTTTT

j_gene: TRBJ2-7
len: 14
v_gene: TRBV11-2
abundance: -
d_gene: TRBD2
CDR3aa: CASSSGGASYEQYF
CDR3nt: TGTGCCAGCAGCTCCGGGGGGGCATCCTACGAGCAGTACTTC

j_gene: TRBJ2-7
len: 13
v_gene: TRBV5-1
abundance: -
d_gene: TRBD1
CDR3aa: CASSWGTGAEQYF
CDR3nt: TGCGCCAGCAGCTGGGGGACAGGGGCCGAGCAGTACTTC

j_gene: TRBJ2-7
len: 15
v_gene: TRBV5-6
abundance: -
d_gene: TRBD1
CDR3aa: CASSFRQGVTYEQYF
CDR3nt: TGTGCCAGCAGCTTTAGACAGGGGGTAACCTACGAGCAGTACTTC

j_gene: TRBJ2-6
len: 16
v_gene: TRBV4-1
abundance: few
d_gene: TRBD1
CDR3aa: CASSLQTGPGANVLTF
CDR3nt: TGCGCCAGCAGCCTCCAGACAGGGCCGGGGGCCAACGTCCTGACTTTC

j_gene: TRBJ2-5
len: 14
v_gene: TRBV3-1
abundance: -
d_gene: TRBD2
CDR3aa: CASSKASGQETQYF
CDR3nt: TGTGCCAGCAGCAAAGCTAGCGGACAAGAGACCCAGTACTTC

j_gene: TRBJ2-3
len: 15
v_gene: TRBV5-4
abundance: few
d_gene: -
CDR3aa: CASSLQVGGADTQYF
CDR3nt: TGTGCCAGCAGCTTGCAGGTCGGGGGAGCAGATACGCAGTATTTT

j_gene: TRBJ1-2
len: 15
v_gene: TRBV7-2
abundance: few
d_gene: TRBD1
CDR3aa: CASSLGQATNYGYTF
CDR3nt: TGTGCCAGCAGCCTCGGACAGGCTACTAACTATGGCTACACCTTC

j_gene: TRBJ2-3
len: 14
v_gene: TRBV7-3
abundance: few
d_gene: -
CDR3aa: CASTPGGGADTQYF
CDR3nt: TGTGCCAGCACCCCCGGGGGCGGGGCAGATACGCAGTATTTT

j_gene: TRBJ1-6
len: 15
v_gene: TRBV5-1
abundance: once
d_gene: -
CDR3aa: CASSMTDSHNSPLHF
CDR3nt: TGCGCCAGCAGCATGACAGATTCCCATAATTCACCCCTCCACTTT

j_gene: TRBJ2-1
len: 16
v_gene: TRBV4-2
abundance: many
d_gene: TRBD2
CDR3aa: CASSQAGTSGWLEQFF
CDR3nt: TGTGCCAGCAGCCAAGCCGGGACTAGCGGGTGGTTGGAGCAGTTCTTC

j_gene: TRBJ1-2
len: 14
v_gene: TRBV6-2/TRBV6-3
abundance: -
d_gene: TRBD1
CDR3aa: CASTQGGPSYGYTF
CDR3nt: TGTGCCAGCACCCAGGGGGGGCCGAGCTATGGCTACACCTTC

j_gene: TRBJ1-5
len: 16
v_gene: TRBV29-1
abundance: -
d_gene: -
CDR3aa: CSVEFGDRESNQPQHF
CDR3nt: TGCAGCGTTGAATTCGGGGACCGGGAAAGCAATCAGCCCCAGCATTTT

j_gene: TRBJ1-1
len: 13
v_gene: TRBV20-1
abundance: -
d_gene: -
CDR3aa: CSARWHLNTEAFF
CDR3nt: TGCAGTGCTAGATGGCATCTGAACACTGAAGCTTTCTTT

j_gene: TRBJ2-4
len: 15
v_gene: TRBV7-9
abundance: -
d_gene: -
CDR3aa: CASVDADLAKNIQYF
CDR3nt: TGTGCCAGCGTTGACGCAGATCTAGCCAAAAACATTCAGTACTTC

j_gene: TRBJ2-3
len: 14
v_gene: TRBV5-1
abundance: -
d_gene: TRBD1
CDR3aa: CASVQGGFGDTQYF
CDR3nt: TGCGCCAGCGTACAGGGGGGATTCGGGGATACGCAGTATTTT

j_gene: TRBJ2-3
len: 15
v_gene: TRBV29-1
abundance: -
d_gene: TRBD2
CDR3aa: CSVEVSGGPGDTQYF
CDR3nt: TGCAGCGTTGAAGTGTCGGGAGGTCCCGGGGATACGCAGTATTTT

j_gene: TRBJ2-3
len: 15
v_gene: TRBV29-1
abundance: many
d_gene: TRBD1
CDR3aa: CSVDADRGSEDTQYF
CDR3nt: TGCAGCGTTGATGCGGACAGGGGAAGTGAAGATACGCAGTATTTT

j_gene: TRBJ2-1
len: 16
v_gene: TRBV20-1
abundance: once
d_gene: TRBD2
CDR3aa: CSARGLAGNSYNEQFF
CDR3nt: TGCAGTGCTAGAGGCTTAGCGGGGAACTCCTACAATGAGCAGTTCTTC

j_gene: TRBJ2-3
len: 15
v_gene: TRBV7-2
abundance: many
d_gene: -
CDR3aa: CASSLGTPRTDTQYF
CDR3nt: TGTGCCAGCAGCTTAGGGACTCCCCGCACAGATACGCAGTATTTT

j_gene: TRBJ2-2
len: 17
v_gene: TRBV7-2
abundance: few
d_gene: TRBD1
CDR3aa: CASSFPGGPTSGRELFF
CDR3nt: TGTGCCAGCAGCTTTCCAGGGGGTCCGACGTCCGGCCGGGAGCTGTTTTTT

j_gene: TRBJ2-1
len: 11
v_gene: TRBV4-2
abundance: -
d_gene: -
CDR3aa: CASSQVSSWFF
CDR3nt: TGTGCCAGCAGCCAAGTGTCTAGCTGGTTCTTC